This TCR beta chain was recovered during a study of cytomegalovirus exposure and HLA in healthy donors. The wider study: The Caucasian-associated ancestry cluster contained 81% of the approximately 390 genotyped donors.

General observations from the study: Donor immune exposure was known only as CMV serostatus. Whilst most TCR sequences proved rare, a subset of public TCRs occurred across many donors. Reportedly, diagnosis of cytomegalovirus status by the classifier showed high specificity and sensitivity.

The length of the CDR3 is 15 residues. The trim removed 6 bases at V and 5 bases at J, leaving 4 bases unmatched. Germline V gives CDR1 MNHEY, CDR2 SVGAGI. It was with 60 Vbeta and 13 Jbeta primers that the PCR ran. Repertoires were generated with immunoSEQ multiplex PCR, while TCRdb's copy carries only in-frame clones and drops some. The repertoire has approximately 130,000 clones, about 76% of them found once; the top ten carry less than 2.5%. Points on this clone: Its antigen is currently unknown.

V is TRBV6-5 and J is TRBJ2-1; 13 positions match TRBD2. Sequenced: PBMCs. This receptor was identified in a woman aged 40 to 50 in good health and CMV-seronegative. CDR3 nucleotide sequence: TGTGCCAGCAGACATACTAGCGGGGGGGACAATGAGCAGTTCTTC. As protein: CASRHTSGGDNEQFF.